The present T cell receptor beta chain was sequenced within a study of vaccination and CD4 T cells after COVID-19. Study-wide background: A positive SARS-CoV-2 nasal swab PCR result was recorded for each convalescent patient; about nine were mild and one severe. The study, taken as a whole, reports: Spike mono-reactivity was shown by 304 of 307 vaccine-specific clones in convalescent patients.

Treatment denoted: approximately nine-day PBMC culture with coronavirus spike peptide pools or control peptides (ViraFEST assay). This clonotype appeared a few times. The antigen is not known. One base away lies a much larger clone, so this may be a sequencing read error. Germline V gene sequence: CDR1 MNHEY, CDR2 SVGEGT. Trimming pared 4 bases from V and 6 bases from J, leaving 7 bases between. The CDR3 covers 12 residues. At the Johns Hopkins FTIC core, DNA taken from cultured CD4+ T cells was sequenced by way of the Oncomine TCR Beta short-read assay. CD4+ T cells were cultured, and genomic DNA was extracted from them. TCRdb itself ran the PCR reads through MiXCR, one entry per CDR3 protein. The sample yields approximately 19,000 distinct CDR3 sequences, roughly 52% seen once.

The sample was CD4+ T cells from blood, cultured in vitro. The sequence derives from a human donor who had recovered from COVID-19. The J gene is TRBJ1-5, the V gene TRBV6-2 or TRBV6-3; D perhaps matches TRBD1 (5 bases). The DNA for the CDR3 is TGTGCCAGCAGTTGGGGGAGTCAGCCCCAGCATTTT. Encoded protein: CASSWGSQPQHF.